In its sample, the clone carrying this T cell receptor beta chain was seen many times. The record originates from a study of kidney transplant recipient with SARS-CoV-2 infection. TCRdb re-called the reads with MiXCR, one entry per CDR3 protein. This table has 200,000 to 300,000 distinct CDR3 sequences, about 28% appearing once. V lost 3 bases to trimming and J lost 2 bases, with 10 bases between them. Germline-derived CDR1 and CDR2 are MNHEY and SMNVEV (reference sequence). There are 15 residues in the CDR3. The source is a male patient aged 25 to 39 who had COVID-19 and was a kidney transplant recipient. Part of the T cells may come from the graft donor. The genes are TRBV27 and TRBJ2-2, with D possibly matching TRBD1 (6 bases). This material consisted of a blood sample, taken at baseline and between days 110 and 120 from a kidney transplant recipient. CDR3 bases: TGTGCCAGCAGTTTTGGGACACATAACACCGGGGAGCTGTTTTTT. This sequence encodes CASSFGTHNTGELFF.